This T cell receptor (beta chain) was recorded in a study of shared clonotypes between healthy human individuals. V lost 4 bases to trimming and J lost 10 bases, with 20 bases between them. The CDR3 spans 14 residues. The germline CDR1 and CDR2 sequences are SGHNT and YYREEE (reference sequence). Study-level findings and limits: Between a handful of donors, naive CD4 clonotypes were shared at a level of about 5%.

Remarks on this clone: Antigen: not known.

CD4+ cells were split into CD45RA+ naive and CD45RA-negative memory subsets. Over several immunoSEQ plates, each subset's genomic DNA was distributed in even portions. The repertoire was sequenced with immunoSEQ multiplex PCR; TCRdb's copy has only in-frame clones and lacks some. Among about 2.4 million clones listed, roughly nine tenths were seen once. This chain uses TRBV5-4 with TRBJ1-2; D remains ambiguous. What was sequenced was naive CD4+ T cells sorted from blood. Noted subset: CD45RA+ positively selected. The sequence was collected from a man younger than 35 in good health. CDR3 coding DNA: TGTGCCAGCAGCCCTGCCGGGATTCCTAGAGACTACACCTTC. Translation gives CASSPAGIPRDYTF.